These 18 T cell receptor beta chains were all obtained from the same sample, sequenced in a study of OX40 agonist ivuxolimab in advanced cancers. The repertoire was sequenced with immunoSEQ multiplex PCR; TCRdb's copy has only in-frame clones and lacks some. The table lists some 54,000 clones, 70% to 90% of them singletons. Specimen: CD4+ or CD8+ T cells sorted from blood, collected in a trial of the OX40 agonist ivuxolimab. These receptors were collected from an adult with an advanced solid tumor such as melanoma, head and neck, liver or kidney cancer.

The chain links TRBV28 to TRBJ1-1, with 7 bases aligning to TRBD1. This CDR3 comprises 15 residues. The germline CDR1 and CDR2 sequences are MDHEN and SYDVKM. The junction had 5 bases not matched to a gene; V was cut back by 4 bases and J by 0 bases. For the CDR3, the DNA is TGTGCCAGCAGTTCAGGGGGTCTGATGAACACTGAAGCTTTCTTT. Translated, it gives CASSSGGLMNTEAFF.

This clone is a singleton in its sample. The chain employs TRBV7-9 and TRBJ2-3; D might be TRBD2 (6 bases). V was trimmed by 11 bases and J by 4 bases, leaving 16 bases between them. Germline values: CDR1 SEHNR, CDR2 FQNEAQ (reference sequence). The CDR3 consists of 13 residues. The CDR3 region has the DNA TGTGCCGGGACTGACACGGATGCAGATACGCAGTATTTT. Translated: CAGTDTDADTQYF.

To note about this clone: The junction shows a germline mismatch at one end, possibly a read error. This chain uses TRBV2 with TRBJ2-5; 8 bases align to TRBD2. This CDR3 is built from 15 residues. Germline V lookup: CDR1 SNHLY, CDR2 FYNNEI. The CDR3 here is CASSAQTSAQEAQYF. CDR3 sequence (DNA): TGTGCCAGCAGTGCCCAGACTAGCGCACAAGAGGCCCAGTACTTC.

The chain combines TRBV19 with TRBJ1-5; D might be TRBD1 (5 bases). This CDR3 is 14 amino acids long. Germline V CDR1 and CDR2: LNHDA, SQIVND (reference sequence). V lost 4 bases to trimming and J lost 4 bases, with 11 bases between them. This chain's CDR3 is CASSKGVRNQPQHF. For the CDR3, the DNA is TGTGCCAGTAGTAAAGGGGTAAGAAATCAGCCCCAGCATTTT.

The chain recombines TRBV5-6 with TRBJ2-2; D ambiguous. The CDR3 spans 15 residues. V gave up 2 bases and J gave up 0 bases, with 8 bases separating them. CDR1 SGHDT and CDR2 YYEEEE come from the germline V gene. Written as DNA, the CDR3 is TGTGCCAGCAGCTTTGGGATTTCGAACACCGGGGAGCTGTTTTTT. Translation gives CASSFGISNTGELFF.

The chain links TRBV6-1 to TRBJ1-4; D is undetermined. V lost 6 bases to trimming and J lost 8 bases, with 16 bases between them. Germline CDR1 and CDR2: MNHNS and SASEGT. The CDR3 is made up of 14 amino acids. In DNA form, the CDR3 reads TGTGCCAGCAGCCCGATAGCATCGGGAGAAAAACTGTTTTTT. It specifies CASSPIASGEKLFF.

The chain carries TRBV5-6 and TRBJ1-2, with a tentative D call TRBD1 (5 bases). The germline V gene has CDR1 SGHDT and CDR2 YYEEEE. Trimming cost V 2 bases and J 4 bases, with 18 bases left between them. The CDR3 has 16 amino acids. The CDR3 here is CASSFYDRQRGYGYTF. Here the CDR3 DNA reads TGTGCCAGCAGCTTTTATGACAGACAAAGGGGCTATGGCTACACCTTC. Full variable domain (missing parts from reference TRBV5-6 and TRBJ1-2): DAGVTQSPTHLIKTRGQQVTLRCSPKSGHDTVSWYQQALGQGPQFIFQYYEEEERQRGNFPDRFSGHQFPNYSSELNVNALLLGDSALYLCASSFYDRQRGYGYTFGSGTRLTVV.

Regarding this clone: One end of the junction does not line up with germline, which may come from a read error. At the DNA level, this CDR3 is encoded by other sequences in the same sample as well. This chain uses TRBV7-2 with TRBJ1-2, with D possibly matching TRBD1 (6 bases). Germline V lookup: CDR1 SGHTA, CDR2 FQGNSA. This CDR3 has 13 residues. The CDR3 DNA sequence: TGCGCCAGCAGCAGTACATCAACAGGGGGCTACACCTTC. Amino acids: CASSSTSTGGYTF. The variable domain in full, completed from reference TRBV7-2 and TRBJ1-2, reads GAGVSQSPSNKVTEKGKDVELRCDPISGHTALYWYRQSLGQGLEFLIYFQGNSAPDKSGLPSDRFSAERTGGSVSTLTIQRTQQEDSAVYLCASSSTSTGGYTFGSGTRLTVV.

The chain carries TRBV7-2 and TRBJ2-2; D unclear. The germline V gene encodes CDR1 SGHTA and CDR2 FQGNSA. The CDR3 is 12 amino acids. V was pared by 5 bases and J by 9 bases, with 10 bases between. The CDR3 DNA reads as TGTGCCAGCAGCGTTACCGTCCGGGAGCTGTTTTTT. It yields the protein CASSVTVRELFF.

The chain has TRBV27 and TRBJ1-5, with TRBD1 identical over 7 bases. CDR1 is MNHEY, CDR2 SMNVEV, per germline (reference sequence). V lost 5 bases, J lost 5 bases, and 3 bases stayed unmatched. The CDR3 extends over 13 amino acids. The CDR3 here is CASSDRVHQPQHF. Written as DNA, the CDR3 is TGTGCCAGCAGTGACAGGGTCCATCAGCCCCAGCATTTT.

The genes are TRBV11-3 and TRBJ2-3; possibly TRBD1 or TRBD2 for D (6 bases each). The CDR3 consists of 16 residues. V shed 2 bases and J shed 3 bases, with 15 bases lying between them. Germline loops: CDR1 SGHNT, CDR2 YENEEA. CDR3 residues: CASSLSQQGGTDTQYF. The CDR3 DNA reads TGTGCCAGCAGCTTAAGCCAACAGGGAGGAACAGATACGCAGTATTTT. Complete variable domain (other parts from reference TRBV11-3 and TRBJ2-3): EAGVVQSPRYKIIEKKQPVAFWCNPISGHNTLYWYLQNLGQGPELLIRYENEEAVDDSQLPKDRFSAERLKGVDSTLKIQPAELGDSAVYLCASSLSQQGGTDTQYFGPGTRLTVL.

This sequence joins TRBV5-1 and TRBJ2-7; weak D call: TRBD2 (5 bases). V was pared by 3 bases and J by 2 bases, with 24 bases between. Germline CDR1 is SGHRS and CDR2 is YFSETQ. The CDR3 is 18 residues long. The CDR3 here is CASSSGVSLSEGTYEQYF. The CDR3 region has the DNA TGCGCCAGCAGCTCCGGGGTCTCCCTCTCAGAAGGTACCTACGAGCAGTACTTC.

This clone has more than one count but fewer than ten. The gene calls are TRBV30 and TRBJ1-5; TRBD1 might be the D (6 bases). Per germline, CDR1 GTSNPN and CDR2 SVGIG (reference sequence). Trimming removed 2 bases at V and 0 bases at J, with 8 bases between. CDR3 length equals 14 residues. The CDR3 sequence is CAWSWTASNQPQHF. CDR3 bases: TGTGCCTGGAGTTGGACAGCTAGCAATCAGCCCCAGCATTTT.

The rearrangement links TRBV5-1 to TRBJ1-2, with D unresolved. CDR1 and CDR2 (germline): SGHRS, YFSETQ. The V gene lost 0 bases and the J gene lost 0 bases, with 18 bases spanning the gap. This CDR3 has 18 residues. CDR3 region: CASSLVGNPLYTNYGYTF. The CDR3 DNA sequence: TGCGCCAGCAGCTTGGTGGGCAATCCCCTCTATACTAACTATGGCTACACCTTC. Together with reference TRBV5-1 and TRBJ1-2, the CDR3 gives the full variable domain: KAGVTQTPRYLIKTRGQQVTLSCSPISGHRSVSWYQQTPGQGLQFLFEYFSETQRNKGNFPGRFSGRQFSNSRSEMNVSTLELGDSALYLCASSLVGNPLYTNYGYTFGSGTRLTVV.

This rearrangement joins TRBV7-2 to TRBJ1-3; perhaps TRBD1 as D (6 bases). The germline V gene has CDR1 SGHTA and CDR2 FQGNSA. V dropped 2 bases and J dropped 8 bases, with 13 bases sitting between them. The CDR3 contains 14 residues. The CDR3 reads CASSLKGHSYTIYF. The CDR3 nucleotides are TGTGCCAGCAGCTTAAAGGGACACTCTTACACCATATATTTT.

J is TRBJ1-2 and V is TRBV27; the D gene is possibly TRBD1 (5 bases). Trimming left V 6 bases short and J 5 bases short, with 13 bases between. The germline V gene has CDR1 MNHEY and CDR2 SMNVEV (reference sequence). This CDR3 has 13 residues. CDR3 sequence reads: CASRDNRGYGYTF. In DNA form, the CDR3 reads TGTGCCAGCAGGGACAATCGAGGTTATGGCTACACCTTC.

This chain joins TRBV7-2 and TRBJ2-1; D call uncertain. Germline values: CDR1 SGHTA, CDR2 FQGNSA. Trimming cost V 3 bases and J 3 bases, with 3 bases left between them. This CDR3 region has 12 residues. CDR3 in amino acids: CASSLDYNEQFF. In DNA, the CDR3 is TGTGCCAGCAGCTTGGACTACAATGAGCAGTTCTTC.

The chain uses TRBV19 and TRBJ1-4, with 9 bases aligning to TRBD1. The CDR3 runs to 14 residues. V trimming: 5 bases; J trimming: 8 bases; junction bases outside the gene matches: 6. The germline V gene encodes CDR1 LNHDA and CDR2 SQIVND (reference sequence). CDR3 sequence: CASSVQGAREKLFF. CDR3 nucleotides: TGTGCCAGTAGTGTACAGGGGGCGCGGGAAAAACTGTTTTTT.